The entry below describes one TCR beta chain. Its antigen is still unknown. The sample holds other DNA sequences that translate to the same CDR3. Trimming left V 5 bases short and J 5 bases short, with 6 bases between. Germline V gene lookup returns CDR1 SEHNR and CDR2 FQNEAQ (reference sequence). The CDR3 loop spans 12 amino acids. The data derive from a study of shared clonotypes between healthy human individuals. Points from the study as a whole: Sorted-subset sequencing, rarefaction showed, was incomplete despite large depth. Larger estimated richness was generally recorded for naive subsets relative to memory subsets.

CD45RO negativity and positive selection for CCR7 defined naive CD8 cells, a population that excluded terminally differentiated effector memory CD45RA+ cells. The authors distributed each subset's genomic DNA evenly over several immunoSEQ plates. Under the authors' procedure: ImmunoSEQ yielded junction-only sequences lacking quality scores, so filtering differed. Libraries were prepared by immunoSEQ multiplex PCR; TCRdb keeps only in-frame clonotypes and omits some of them. D and trimming were read from the DNA, whereas the V and J calls and clone size are those reported in that table. The sample shows approximately 2,000,000 clones, around 93% of them seen only once.

V gene TRBV7-9 combines with J gene TRBJ2-2; D remains ambiguous. This clonotype was sampled from a man younger than 35 in good health. Some clones in this sample may be carry-over from other donors' samples. The sample was naive CD8+ T cells from PBMCs. CDR3 protein: CASSLGTGELFF. The DNA of the CDR3 is TGTGCCAGCAGCCTTGGGACCGGGGAGCTGTTTTTT. Using reference TRBV7-9 and TRBJ2-2 for the parts outside the CDR3, the full variable domain is DTGVSQNPRHKITKRGQNVTFRCDPISEHNRLYWYRQTLGQGPEFLTYFQNEAQLEKSRLLSDRFSAERPKGSFSTLEIQRTEQGDSAMYLCASSLGTGELFFGEGSRLTVL.